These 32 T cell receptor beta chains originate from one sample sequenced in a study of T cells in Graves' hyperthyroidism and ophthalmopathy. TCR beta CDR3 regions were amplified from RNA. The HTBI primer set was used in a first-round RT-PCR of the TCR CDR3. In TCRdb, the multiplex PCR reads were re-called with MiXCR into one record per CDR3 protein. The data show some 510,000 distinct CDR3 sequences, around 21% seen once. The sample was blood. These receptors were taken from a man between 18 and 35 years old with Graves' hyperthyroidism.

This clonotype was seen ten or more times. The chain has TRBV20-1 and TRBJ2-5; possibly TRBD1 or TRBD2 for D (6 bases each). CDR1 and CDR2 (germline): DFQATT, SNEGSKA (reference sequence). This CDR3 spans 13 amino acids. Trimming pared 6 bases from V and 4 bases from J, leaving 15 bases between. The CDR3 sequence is CSAPGASRETQYF. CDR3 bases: TGCAGTGCCCCGGGGGCTAGCCGAGAGACCCAGTACTTC.

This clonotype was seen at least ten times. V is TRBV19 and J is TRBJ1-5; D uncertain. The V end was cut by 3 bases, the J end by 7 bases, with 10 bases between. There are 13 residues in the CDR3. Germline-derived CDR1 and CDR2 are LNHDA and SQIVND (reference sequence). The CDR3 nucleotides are TGTGCCAGTAGTATGGATCCAAGGCAGCCCCAGCATTTT. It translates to CASSMDPRQPQHF.

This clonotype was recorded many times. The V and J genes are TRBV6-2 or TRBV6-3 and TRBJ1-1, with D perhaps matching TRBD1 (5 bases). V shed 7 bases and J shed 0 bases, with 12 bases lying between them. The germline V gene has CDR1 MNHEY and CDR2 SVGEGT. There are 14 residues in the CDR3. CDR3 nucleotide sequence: TGTGCCAGCACACCCGGGGGGGTGAACACTGAAGCTTTCTTT. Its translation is CASTPGGVNTEAFF.

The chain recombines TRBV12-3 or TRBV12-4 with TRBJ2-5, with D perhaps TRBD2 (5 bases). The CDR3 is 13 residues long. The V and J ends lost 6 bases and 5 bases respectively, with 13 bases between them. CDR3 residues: CASSHLAEETQYF. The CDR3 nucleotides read TGTGCCAGCAGCCACCTAGCAGAGGAGACCCAGTACTTC.

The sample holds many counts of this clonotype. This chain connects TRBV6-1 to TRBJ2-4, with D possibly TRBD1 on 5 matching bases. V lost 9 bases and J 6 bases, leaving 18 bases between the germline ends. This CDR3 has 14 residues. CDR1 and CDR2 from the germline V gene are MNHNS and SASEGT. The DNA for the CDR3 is TGTGCCAGTAGGGTTGGGGCCCTAGGAAACATTCAGTACTTC. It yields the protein CASRVGALGNIQYF.

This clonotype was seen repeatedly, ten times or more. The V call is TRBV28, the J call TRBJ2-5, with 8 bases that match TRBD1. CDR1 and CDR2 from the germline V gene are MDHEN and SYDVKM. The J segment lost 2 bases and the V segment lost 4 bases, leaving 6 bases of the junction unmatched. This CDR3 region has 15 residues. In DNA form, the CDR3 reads TGTGCCAGCAGTTCCCCAGACAGGGGTCAAGAGACCCAGTACTTC. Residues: CASSSPDRGQETQYF.

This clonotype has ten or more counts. The CDR3 protein is CASSGSSGVNTGELFF. The CDR3 coding sequence is TGTGCCAGCAGCGGATCTAGCGGAGTTAACACCGGGGAGCTGTTTTTT. The chain links TRBV9 to TRBJ2-2, with 7 bases fitting TRBD2. The CDR3 is 16 residues long. CDR1 SGDLS and CDR2 YYNGEE come from the germline V gene. The J segment lost 2 bases and the V segment lost 3 bases, leaving 7 bases of the junction unmatched. Filled out from reference TRBV9 and TRBJ2-2, the complete variable domain reads DSGVTQTPKHLITATGQRVTLRCSPRSGDLSVYWYQQSLDQGLQFLIQYYNGEERAKGNILERFSAQQFPDLHSELNLSSLELGDSALYFCASSGSSGVNTGELFFGEGSRLTVL.

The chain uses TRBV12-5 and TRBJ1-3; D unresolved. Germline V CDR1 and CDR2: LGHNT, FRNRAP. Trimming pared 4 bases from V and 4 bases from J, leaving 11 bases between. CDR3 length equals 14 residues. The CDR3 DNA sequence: TGTGCTAGTGGTTCCAGGTCTTCGGGAAACACCATATATTTT. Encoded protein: CASGSRSSGNTIYF.

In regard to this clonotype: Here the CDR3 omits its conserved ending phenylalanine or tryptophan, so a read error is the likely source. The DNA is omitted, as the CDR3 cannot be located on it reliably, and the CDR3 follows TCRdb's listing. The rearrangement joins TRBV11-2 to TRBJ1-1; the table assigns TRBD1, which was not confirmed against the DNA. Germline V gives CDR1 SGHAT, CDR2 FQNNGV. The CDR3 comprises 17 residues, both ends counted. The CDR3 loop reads CASSLSRAWTQNTEALV.

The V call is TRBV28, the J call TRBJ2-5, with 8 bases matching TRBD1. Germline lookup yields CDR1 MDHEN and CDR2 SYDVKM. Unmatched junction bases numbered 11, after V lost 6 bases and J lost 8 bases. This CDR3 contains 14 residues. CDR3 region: CASSLGQDARTQYF. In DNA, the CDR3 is TGTGCCAGCAGCTTGGGACAGGACGCTCGAACCCAGTACTTC.

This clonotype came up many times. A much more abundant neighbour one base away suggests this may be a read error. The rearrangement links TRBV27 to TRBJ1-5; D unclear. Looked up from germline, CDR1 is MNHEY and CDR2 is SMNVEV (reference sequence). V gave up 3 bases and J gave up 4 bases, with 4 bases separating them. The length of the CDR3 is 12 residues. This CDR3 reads CASSFWNQPQHF. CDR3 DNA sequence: TGTGCCAGCAGTTTTTGGAATCAGCCCCAGCATTTT.

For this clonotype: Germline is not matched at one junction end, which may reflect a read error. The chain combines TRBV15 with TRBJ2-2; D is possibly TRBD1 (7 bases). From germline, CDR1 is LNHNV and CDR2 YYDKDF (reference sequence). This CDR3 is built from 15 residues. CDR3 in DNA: TGTGCCACCAGAAGAGACAGGGAGGACACCGGGGAGCTGTTTTTT. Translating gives CATRRDREDTGELFF.

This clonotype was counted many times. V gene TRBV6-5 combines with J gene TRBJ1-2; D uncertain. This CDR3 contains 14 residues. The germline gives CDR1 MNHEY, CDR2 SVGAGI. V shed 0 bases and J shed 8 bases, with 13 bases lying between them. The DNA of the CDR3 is TGTGCCAGCAGTTACTCGAGGGCCGGCGGGGGCTACACCTTC. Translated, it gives CASSYSRAGGGYTF.

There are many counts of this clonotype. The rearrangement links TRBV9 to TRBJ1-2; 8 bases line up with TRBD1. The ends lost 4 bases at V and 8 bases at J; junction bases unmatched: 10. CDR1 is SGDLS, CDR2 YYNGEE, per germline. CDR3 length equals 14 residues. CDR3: CASSQDRAYEGYTF. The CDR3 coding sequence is TGTGCCAGCAGCCAGGACAGGGCGTATGAAGGCTACACCTTC.

CDR3 in amino acids: CASKEGEAGEQYF. The CDR3 nucleotides are TGTGCCAGTAAGGAGGGGGAGGCTGGGGAGCAGTACTTC. This rearrangement joins TRBV27 to TRBJ2-7; D may be TRBD1 or TRBD2 (6 bases each). This CDR3 is 13 amino acids long. Trimming removed 9 bases at V and 7 bases at J, with 19 bases between. Germline assignment: CDR1 MNHEY and CDR2 SMNVEV (reference sequence).

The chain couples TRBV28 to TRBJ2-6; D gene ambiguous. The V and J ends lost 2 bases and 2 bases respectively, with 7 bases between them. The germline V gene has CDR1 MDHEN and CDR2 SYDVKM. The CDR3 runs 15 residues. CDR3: CASSLRLPGANVLTF. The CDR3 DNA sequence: TGTGCCAGCAGTTTAAGGCTCCCTGGGGCCAACGTCCTGACTTTC.

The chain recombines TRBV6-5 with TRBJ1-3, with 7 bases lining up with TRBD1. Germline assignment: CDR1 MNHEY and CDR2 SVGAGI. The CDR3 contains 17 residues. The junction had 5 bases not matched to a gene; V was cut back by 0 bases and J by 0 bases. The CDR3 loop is CASSYSDRLLSGNTIYF. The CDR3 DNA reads TGTGCCAGCAGTTACTCGGACAGGCTCCTCTCTGGAAACACCATATATTTT.

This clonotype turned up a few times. CDR3 sequence (DNA): TGTGCCAGCAGTCCAGGGGTTATAGGCTACGAGCAGTACTTC. As protein: CASSPGVIGYEQYF. The chain is built from TRBV28 and TRBJ2-7, with TRBD1 as a possible D gene (6 bases). V was clipped by 5 bases and J by 3 bases, with 14 bases between them. This CDR3 contains 14 residues. Per germline, CDR1 MDHEN and CDR2 SYDVKM.

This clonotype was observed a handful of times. The CDR3 reads CASSHSEAQETQYF. CDR3 nucleotide sequence: TGTGCCAGCAGCCATTCCGAGGCTCAAGAGACCCAGTACTTC. The chain employs TRBV3-1 and TRBJ2-5, with no clear D. The V and J ends lost 3 bases and 2 bases respectively, with 10 bases between them. Germline V CDR1 and CDR2: LGHDT, YNNKEL (reference sequence). The CDR3 is 14 amino acids.

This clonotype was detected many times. The CDR3 loop reads CASSSDRGDQPQHF. CDR3 DNA sequence: TGTGCCAGTAGTTCCGACAGGGGGGATCAGCCCCAGCATTTT. The gene calls are TRBV19 and TRBJ1-5, with TRBD1 matching over 9 bases. The length of the CDR3 is 14 residues. Trimming took 5 bases from V and 5 from J; bases not matched to a gene: 4. Germline CDR1 and CDR2: LNHDA and SQIVND (reference sequence).

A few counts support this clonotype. The CDR3 loop is CASSLAAGQGAQYF. CDR3 sequence (DNA): TGTGCCAGCAGTTTAGCGGCGGGACAGGGGGCGCAGTACTTC. V gene TRBV28 combines with J gene TRBJ2-7; 12 bases are shared with TRBD1. Unmatched junction bases numbered 5, after V lost 2 bases and J lost 9 bases. Germline lookup yields CDR1 MDHEN and CDR2 SYDVKM. There are 14 residues in the CDR3. Supplemented by reference TRBV28 and TRBJ2-7, the full variable domain reads DVKVTQSSRYLVKRTGEKVFLECVQDMDHENMFWYRQDPGLGLRLIYFSYDVKMKEKGDIPEGYSVSREKKERFSLILESASTNQTSMYLCASSLAAGQGAQYFGPGTRLTVT.

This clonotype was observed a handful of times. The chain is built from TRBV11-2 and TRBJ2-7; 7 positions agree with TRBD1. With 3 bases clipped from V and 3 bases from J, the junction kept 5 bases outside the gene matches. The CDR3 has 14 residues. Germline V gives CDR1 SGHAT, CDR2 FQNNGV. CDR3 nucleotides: TGTGCCAGCAGCTTCGGGACAGACTTCTACGAGCAGTACTTC. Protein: CASSFGTDFYEQYF.

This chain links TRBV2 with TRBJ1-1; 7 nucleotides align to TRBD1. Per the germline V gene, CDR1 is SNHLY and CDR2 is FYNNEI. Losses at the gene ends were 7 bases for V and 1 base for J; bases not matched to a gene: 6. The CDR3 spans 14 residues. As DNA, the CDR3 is TGTGCCAGCACCCAAAGGGACAGGAACACTGAAGCTTTCTTT. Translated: CASTQRDRNTEAFF.

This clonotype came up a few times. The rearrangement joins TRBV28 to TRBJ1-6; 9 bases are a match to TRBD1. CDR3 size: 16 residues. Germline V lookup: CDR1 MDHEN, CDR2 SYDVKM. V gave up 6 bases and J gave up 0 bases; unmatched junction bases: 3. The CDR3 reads CASRVTGGSYNSPLHF. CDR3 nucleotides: TGTGCCAGCAGGGTGACAGGGGGCTCCTATAATTCACCCCTCCACTTT.

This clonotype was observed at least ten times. CDR3 sequence: CASSLGPANTEAFF. The CDR3 DNA reads as TGTGCCAGCAGCTTAGGGCCAGCGAACACTGAAGCTTTCTTT. The chain recombines TRBV5-5 with TRBJ1-1; D uncertain. V was clipped by 2 bases and J by 1 base, with 9 bases between them. In germline, CDR1 is SGHKS, CDR2 YYEKEE (reference sequence). This CDR3 region has 14 residues.

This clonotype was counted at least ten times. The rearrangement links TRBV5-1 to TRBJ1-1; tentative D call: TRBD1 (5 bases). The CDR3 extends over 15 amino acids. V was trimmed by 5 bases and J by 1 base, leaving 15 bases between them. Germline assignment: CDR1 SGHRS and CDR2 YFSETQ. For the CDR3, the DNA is TGCGCCAGCAGGGTTATCTCTGGGGGGAACACTGAAGCTTTCTTT. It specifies CASRVISGGNTEAFF.

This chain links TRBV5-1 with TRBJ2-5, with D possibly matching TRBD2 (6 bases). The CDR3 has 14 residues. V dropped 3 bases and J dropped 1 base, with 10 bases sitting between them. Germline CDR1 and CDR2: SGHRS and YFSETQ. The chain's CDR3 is CASSSGLGQETQYF. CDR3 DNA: TGCGCCAGCAGCTCGGGACTTGGCCAAGAGACCCAGTACTTC.

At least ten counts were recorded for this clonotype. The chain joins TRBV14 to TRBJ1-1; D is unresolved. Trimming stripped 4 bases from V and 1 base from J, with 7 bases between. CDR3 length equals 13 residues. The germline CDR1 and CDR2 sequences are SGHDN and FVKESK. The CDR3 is CASSPYQNTEAFF. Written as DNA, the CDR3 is TGTGCCAGCAGCCCGTATCAGAACACTGAAGCTTTCTTT.

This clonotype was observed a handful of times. The CDR3 here is CASSFRTLYGYTF. In nucleotides, the CDR3 is TGTGCCAGCAGTTTCAGGACGTTGTATGGCTACACCTTC. This sequence joins TRBV12-3 or TRBV12-4 and TRBJ1-2; D is ambiguous. Trimming pared 3 bases from V and 5 bases from J, leaving 10 bases between. CDR3 size: 13 residues.

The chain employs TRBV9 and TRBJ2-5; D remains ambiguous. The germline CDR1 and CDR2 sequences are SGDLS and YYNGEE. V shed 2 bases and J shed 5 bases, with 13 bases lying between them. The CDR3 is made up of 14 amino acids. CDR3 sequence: CASSVTPAPETQYF. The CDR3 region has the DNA TGTGCCAGCAGCGTTACACCCGCGCCTGAGACCCAGTACTTC.

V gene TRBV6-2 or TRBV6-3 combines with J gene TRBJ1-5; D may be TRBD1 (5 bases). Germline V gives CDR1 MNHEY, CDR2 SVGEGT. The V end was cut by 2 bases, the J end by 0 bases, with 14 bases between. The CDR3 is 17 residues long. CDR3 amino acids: CASSYLDSAHSNQPQHF. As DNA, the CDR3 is TGTGCCAGCAGTTACCTCGACAGCGCTCATAGCAATCAGCCCCAGCATTTT.

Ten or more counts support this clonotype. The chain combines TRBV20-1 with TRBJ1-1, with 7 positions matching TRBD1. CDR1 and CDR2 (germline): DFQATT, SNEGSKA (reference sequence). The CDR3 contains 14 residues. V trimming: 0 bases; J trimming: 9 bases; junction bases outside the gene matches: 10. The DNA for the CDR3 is TGCAGTGCTAGAGACCTTAGAAGGGGGCCTAAAGCTTTCTTT. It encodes CSARDLRRGPKAFF.